A selection of T cell receptor beta chains follows, all from one sample in a study of beta chain features in type 1 diabetes. The data were produced by immunoSEQ multiplex PCR, yet TCRdb's version contains in-frame clones alone and is incomplete. The table includes hundreds of thousands of clones, more than 13% detected once. What was sequenced was naive CD4+ T cells from blood. These receptors all stem from a man aged 18 to 35 with type 1 diabetes. Each CDR3 is given with its conserved first and last residue. D genes are given only for firm matches. A row's size may be missing; if present it is once, few, many or a size class.

CDR3aa: CASNARTGKPQHF
CDR3nt: TGTGCCAGCAATGCTCGAACAGGGAAGCCCCAGCATTTT
abundance: -
j_gene: TRBJ1-5
v_gene: TRBV2
d_gene: -

CDR3aa: CASSKLAADEQFF
CDR3nt: TGTGCCAGCTCAAAACTAGCGGCGGATGAGCAGTTCTTC
abundance: -
j_gene: TRBJ2-1
v_gene: TRBV18
d_gene: TRBD2

CDR3aa: CASSKEQRSNYYGYTF
CDR3nt: TGTGCCAGCAGCAAAGAACAGAGGAGTAACTACTATGGCTACACCTTC
abundance: -
j_gene: TRBJ1-2
v_gene: TRBV21-1
d_gene: -

CDR3aa: CASSLPSGTTMTDTQYF
CDR3nt: TGCGCCAGCAGCTTACCTAGCGGGACTACCATGACAGATACGCAGTATTTT
abundance: few
j_gene: TRBJ2-3
v_gene: TRBV5-1
d_gene: TRBD2

CDR3aa: CASSEHRRILNTEAFF
CDR3nt: TGTGCCAGTAGTGAACATCGGCGGATCCTGAACACTGAAGCTTTCTTT
abundance: few
j_gene: TRBJ1-1
v_gene: TRBV19
d_gene: -

CDR3aa: CASSLEAQGWEQFF
CDR3nt: TGTGCCAGCAGCTTAGAGGCACAGGGTTGGGAGCAGTTCTTC
abundance: -
j_gene: TRBJ2-1
v_gene: TRBV7-2
d_gene: -

CDR3aa: CASSPTSGRAEGEQFF
CDR3nt: TGTGCCAGCAGCCCTACGAGCGGGAGGGCCGAGGGTGAGCAGTTCTTC
abundance: -
j_gene: TRBJ2-1
v_gene: TRBV7-2
d_gene: TRBD2

CDR3aa: CASGPRGQGTHEQYF
CDR3nt: TGTGCCAGCGGCCCCCGAGGACAGGGGACCCACGAGCAGTACTTC
abundance: -
j_gene: TRBJ2-7
v_gene: TRBV27
d_gene: TRBD1

CDR3aa: CASSLVDRNTGELFF
CDR3nt: TGTGCCAGCAGCCTCGTGGACAGAAACACCGGGGAGCTGTTTTTT
abundance: -
j_gene: TRBJ2-2
v_gene: TRBV4-2
d_gene: -

CDR3aa: CASSLNYEQYF
CDR3nt: TGTGCCAGCAGCTTGAACTACGAGCAGTACTTC
abundance: few
j_gene: TRBJ2-7
v_gene: TRBV7-9
d_gene: -

CDR3aa: CASSLGQDGQPQHF
CDR3nt: TGTGCCAGCAGTCTGGGCCAGGATGGTCAGCCCCAGCATTTT
abundance: -
j_gene: TRBJ1-5
v_gene: TRBV7-9
d_gene: -

CDR3aa: CASSPTGGLQETQYF
CDR3nt: TGTGCCAGCAGCCCAACGGGGGGTCTTCAAGAGACCCAGTACTTC
abundance: few
j_gene: TRBJ2-5
v_gene: TRBV7-9
d_gene: TRBD2

CDR3aa: CASSLWLAGTDTQYF
CDR3nt: TGTGCCAGCAGCTTATGGCTAGCGGGCACAGATACGCAGTATTTT
abundance: few
j_gene: TRBJ2-3
v_gene: TRBV7-2
d_gene: TRBD2

CDR3aa: CASSLAWRRNQPQHF
CDR3nt: TGTGCCAGCAGTTTAGCCTGGAGGCGGAATCAGCCCCAGCATTTT
abundance: few
j_gene: TRBJ1-5
v_gene: TRBV27
d_gene: -

CDR3aa: CAWSLRGNTGELFF
CDR3nt: TGTGCCTGGAGTCTTAGGGGAAACACCGGGGAGCTGTTTTTT
abundance: -
j_gene: TRBJ2-2
v_gene: TRBV30
d_gene: -

CDR3aa: CAWAQGNFYEQYF
CDR3nt: TGTGCCTGGGCACAGGGTAACTTCTACGAGCAGTACTTC
abundance: -
j_gene: TRBJ2-7
v_gene: TRBV30
d_gene: -

CDR3aa: CASSYSTDTQYF
CDR3nt: TGTGCCAGCAGCTATTCCACAGATACGCAGTATTTT
abundance: -
j_gene: TRBJ2-3
v_gene: TRBV11-3
d_gene: -

CDR3aa: CASSGLAGELFF
CDR3nt: TGTGCCAGCAGCGGACTAGCCGGGGAGCTGTTTTTT
abundance: -
j_gene: TRBJ2-2
v_gene: TRBV9
d_gene: -

CDR3aa: CASSYSLGYGYTF
CDR3nt: TGTGCCAGCAGTTACTCGTTGGGGTATGGCTACACCTTC
abundance: -
j_gene: TRBJ1-2
v_gene: TRBV6-5
d_gene: -

CDR3aa: CASSLTELAGGIHF
CDR3nt: TGTGCCAGCAGCTTAACGGAACTAGCGGGGGGAATACACTTC
abundance: -
j_gene: TRBJ2-5
v_gene: TRBV7-2
d_gene: TRBD2

CDR3aa: CATSMDREDEQYF
CDR3nt: TGTGCCACCAGCATGGACAGGGAGGACGAGCAGTACTTC
abundance: few
j_gene: TRBJ2-7
v_gene: TRBV15
d_gene: TRBD1

CDR3aa: CASSNRMNTEAFF
CDR3nt: TGTGCCAGCAGTAATAGGATGAACACTGAAGCTTTCTTT
abundance: few
j_gene: TRBJ1-1
v_gene: TRBV27
d_gene: -

CDR3aa: CATRGVVPNTGELFF
CDR3nt: TGTGCCACCAGAGGGGTAGTTCCGAACACCGGGGAGCTGTTTTTT
abundance: -
j_gene: TRBJ2-2
v_gene: TRBV15
d_gene: -

CDR3aa: CASSQAGRGNYGYTF
CDR3nt: TGCGCCAGCAGCCAAGCGGGGCGGGGGAACTATGGCTACACCTTC
abundance: -
j_gene: TRBJ1-2
v_gene: TRBV4-1
d_gene: -